The clone carrying this T cell receptor (beta chain) was detected once. The antigen remains unidentified. The data stem from a study of siplizumab effects on memory and regulatory T cells. Regarding the study as a whole: Sequences below about 10^-5 frequency were poorly captured, and few alloreactive clones mapped to unstimulated subsets.

Clones were sequenced by immunoSEQ multiplex PCR, and TCRdb holds only the in-frame ones, with some missing. The data contain roughly 120,000 clones, roughly 94% of them seen just once; the ten biggest clones take up under 0.75%. The J segment lost 5 bases and the V segment lost 5 bases, leaving 22 bases of the junction unmatched. CDR3 length: 18 amino acids. Germline CDR1 GTSNPN, CDR2 SVGIG (reference sequence). The rearrangement links TRBV30 to TRBJ1-2; 8 positions match TRBD1. The sequencing sample was made of Tregs sorted from blood. The sequence derives from a human donor in good health. The CDR3 region has the DNA TGTGCCTGGTCCAAACCCCCCGCAGGGGGCCGTATTCTATATGGCTACACCTTC. It is translated as CAWSKPPAGGRILYGYTF.